This T cell receptor (beta chain) was recorded in a study of T cell changes during pregnancy in multiple sclerosis. Clones were read by immunoSEQ multiplex PCR, and TCRdb kept only the in-frame ones, dropping some. The sample has over 50,000 clones; nearly 90% are singletons. The sequence came from a female donor with multiple sclerosis, enrolled in a pregnancy study. The material sequenced was peripheral blood, taken in the first trimester of pregnancy.

CDR3 coding DNA: TGTGCCAGCAGCTTAGTATCCAATGAGCAGTTCTTC. Its translation is CASSLVSNEQFF. J is TRBJ2-1 and V is TRBV7-2; D ambiguous. This CDR3 contains 12 residues. Germline CDR1 is SGHTA and CDR2 is FQGNSA. Trimming removed 1 base from V and 6 bases from J, with 4 bases in between.